The 12 T cell receptor beta chains below come from one sample, sequenced in a study of T cell responses to AZD1222 COVID-19 vaccine. Measured with immunoSEQ multiplex PCR; TCRdb has only the in-frame clones, and not every one. Of about 150,000 clones in the sample, about 90% were seen once. The source was peripheral blood, collected 28 days after the second AZD1222 dose. The origin of the receptors is an adult who received the AZD1222 COVID-19 vaccine.

The CDR3 spells CASSYGPGDLGEQYF. In DNA, the CDR3 is TGTGCCAGCAGTTACGGGCCAGGGGACTTGGGGGAGCAGTACTTC. The chain joins TRBV6-2 or TRBV6-3 to TRBJ2-7, with D perhaps given as TRBD1 or TRBD2 (6 bases each). The CDR3 extends over 15 amino acids. Between the trimmed V and J ends, which lost 2 bases and 7 bases, there was a span of 18 bases. CDR1 is MNHEY, CDR2 SVGEGT, per germline.

V is TRBV30 and J is TRBJ1-3; a possible D gene is TRBD1 (5 bases). Germline V CDR1 and CDR2: GTSNPN, SVGIG (reference sequence). The CDR3 spans 16 residues. V dropped 0 bases and J dropped 0 bases, with 12 bases sitting between them. CDR3: CAWSVRGALSGNTIYF. DNA for the CDR3: TGTGCCTGGAGTGTACGCGGGGCGCTCTCTGGAAACACCATATATTTT.

J is TRBJ2-3 and V is TRBV27; TRBD2 matches 13 bases. The CDR3 totals 15 residues. The V and J ends lost 5 bases and 6 bases, in that order; junction bases with no gene match: 5. The germline CDR1 and CDR2 sequences are MNHEY and SMNVEV (reference sequence). In DNA form, the CDR3 reads TGTGCCAGCAGTCAGGGACTAGCGGGATCGGATACGCAGTATTTT. Translation gives CASSQGLAGSDTQYF.

To note about this clone: At one boundary the junction diverges from the germline segment, which might be a read error. V gene TRBV30 combines with J gene TRBJ2-5, with a possible D match to TRBD2 (5 bases). The CDR3 has 15 residues. Germline loops: CDR1 GTSNPN, CDR2 SVGIG (reference sequence). The CDR3 DNA sequence: TGTGCCTGGAGTCCACGGGGTCAGAACCAAGGGACCCAGTACTTC. Translation gives CAWSPRGQNQGTQYF. The entire variable domain, with the rest obtained from reference TRBV30 and TRBJ2-5, is as follows: SQTIHQWPATLVQPVGSPLSLECTVEGTSNPNLYWYRQAAGRGLQLLFYSVGIGQISSEVPQNLSASRPQDRQFILSSKKLLLSDSGFYLCAWSPRGQNQGTQYFGPGTRLLVL.

The genes are TRBV30 and TRBJ1-3, with no clear D. Trimming removed 6 bases from V and 0 bases from J, with 9 bases in between. Germline CDR1 is GTSNPN and CDR2 is SVGIG (reference sequence). This CDR3 is built from 13 residues. CDR3 in DNA: TGTGCCTGTACAGCGATCTCTGGAAACACCATATATTTT. The encoded protein is CACTAISGNTIYF.

V and J are TRBV12-5 and TRBJ1-1; TRBD1 matches at 10 bases. Per the germline V gene, CDR1 is LGHNT and CDR2 is FRNRAP. The V segment lost 6 bases and the J segment 11 bases; nucleotides outside the gene matches: 12. CDR3 size: 14 residues. This CDR3 is CASGFNRDRGIAFF. DNA for the CDR3: TGTGCTAGTGGCTTCAACCGGGACAGGGGTATTGCTTTCTTT. Combining the CDR3 with reference TRBV12-5 and TRBJ1-1 gives the whole variable domain DARVTQTPRHKVTEMGQEVTMRCQPILGHNTVFWYRQTMMQGLELLAYFRNRAPLDDSGMPKDRFSAEMPDATLATLKIQPSEPRDSAVYFCASGFNRDRGIAFFGQGTRLTVV.

This clone was detected only once. V gene TRBV4-1 combines with J gene TRBJ2-2; 13 bases match TRBD2. The trim removed 5 bases at V and 7 bases at J, leaving 10 bases unmatched. CDR3 length equals 17 residues. The germline V gene encodes CDR1 MGHRA and CDR2 YSYEKL. CDR3: CASSLRTSGSIGGELFF. DNA of the CDR3: TGCGCCAGCAGCTTACGGACTAGCGGGAGTATCGGCGGGGAGCTGTTTTTT.

The rearrangement joins TRBV5-1 to TRBJ1-2, with D possibly matching TRBD1 (6 bases). CDR1 and CDR2 from the germline V gene are SGHRS and YFSETQ. V shed 0 bases and J shed 2 bases, with 20 bases lying between them. The CDR3 is 18 amino acids. CDR3 loop: CASSLGYDGNRANYGYTF. For the CDR3, the DNA is TGCGCCAGCAGCTTGGGGTACGACGGGAACAGGGCCAACTATGGCTACACCTTC. Complete variable domain (other parts from reference TRBV5-1 and TRBJ1-2): KAGVTQTPRYLIKTRGQQVTLSCSPISGHRSVSWYQQTPGQGLQFLFEYFSETQRNKGNFPGRFSGRQFSNSRSEMNVSTLELGDSALYLCASSLGYDGNRANYGYTFGSGTRLTVV.

This chain connects TRBV6-5 to TRBJ2-2; 7 bases are shared with TRBD1. CDR3 size: 13 residues. V lost 7 bases to trimming and J lost 5 bases; unmatched junction nucleotides: 4. Germline lookup yields CDR1 MNHEY and CDR2 SVGAGI. CDR3 sequence reads: CASKEGATGELFF. The CDR3 region has the DNA TGTGCCAGCAAAGAGGGGGCAACCGGGGAGCTGTTTTTT.

The CDR3: CASSRGGWEGYTF. CDR3 nucleotide sequence: TGTGCCAGCAGCCGAGGAGGTTGGGAAGGCTACACCTTC. This chain connects TRBV3-1 (or the pseudogene TRBV3-2) to TRBJ1-2; no reliable D call. This CDR3 has 13 residues. Looked up from germline, CDR1 is LGHDT and CDR2 is YNNKEL (reference sequence). The V end lost 4 bases, the J end lost 8 bases, and 14 bases lay between the germline ends.

J is TRBJ2-7 and V is TRBV7-2, with D uncertain. CDR1 and CDR2 from the germline V gene are SGHTA and FQGNSA. V was cut by 2 bases and J by 3 bases, with 8 bases left in between. The CDR3 extends over 13 amino acids. DNA for the CDR3: TGTGCCAGCAGCTTACCGGGCTACTACGAGCAGTACTTC. Protein sequence: CASSLPGYYEQYF. The full variable domain, in which reference TRBV7-2 and TRBJ2-7 provide the parts outside the CDR3, is GAGVSQSPSNKVTEKGKDVELRCDPISGHTALYWYRQSLGQGLEFLIYFQGNSAPDKSGLPSDRFSAERTGGSVSTLTIQRTQQEDSAVYLCASSLPGYYEQYFGPGTRLTVT.

The chain recombines TRBV30 with TRBJ2-1; possible D gene TRBD1, 7 bases. Per germline, CDR1 GTSNPN and CDR2 SVGIG (reference sequence). The CDR3 sequence is 10 residues long. V shed 4 bases and J shed 12 bases, with 10 bases lying between them. The CDR3 DNA reads TGTGCCTGGATGCGGGACAGGCAGTTCTTC. It encodes CAWMRDRQFF.